These T cell receptor beta chains were read from a single sample in a study of OX40 agonist ivuxolimab in advanced cancers. Repertoires were generated with immunoSEQ multiplex PCR, while TCRdb's copy carries only in-frame clones and drops some. The sample contains around 94,000 clones, around 85% of which appear only once. The specimen was CD4+ or CD8+ T cells sorted from blood, collected in a trial of the OX40 agonist ivuxolimab. Every receptor here comes from an adult with an advanced solid tumor such as melanoma, head and neck, liver or kidney cancer. The conserved cysteine and the conserved F or W are not part of the CDR3 here. Clone size is shown for a subset of rows, as once, few, many or a class of expanded clone.

v_gene	abundance	j_gene	CDR3aa
TRBV28	NA	TRBJ2-5	ASIAGGPEETQY
TRBV7-9	NA	TRBJ2-2	ASSLAEGTGELF
TRBV19	NA	TRBJ2-1	ASSIGAANEQF
TRBV6-5	NA	TRBJ2-7	ASSYAGGYPYEQY
TRBV6-5	NA	TRBJ2-7	ASRTGGYYEQY
TRBV6-6	NA	TRBJ2-7	ASSYSGDRAYEQY
TRBV29-1	NA	TRBJ2-7	SVTRTGAYEQY
TRBV14	NA	TRBJ1-2	ASSQDYSNYGYT
TRBV30	NA	TRBJ2-4	AWSRGVIKNIQY
TRBV27	NA	TRBJ2-1	ASSTGRTYNEQF
TRBV28	NA	TRBJ1-2	ASSTQPGQGGGYT
TRBV5-1	NA	TRBJ1-3	ASSLGSSSGNTIY
TRBV9	NA	TRBJ2-1	ASSVAGGTDEQF
TRBV4-1	NA	TRBJ2-2	ASSQVILDTGELF
TRBV7-2	NA	TRBJ2-1	ASSWGVPSGSYNEQF
TRBV7-3	NA	TRBJ2-3	ASRESGLPTDTQY
TRBV18	NA	TRBJ2-6	ASSPRRAGANVLT
TRBV19	NA	TRBJ1-5	ASSISWGVNQPQH
TRBV28	NA	TRBJ2-5	ASADRGEETQY
TRBV5-8	NA	TRBJ1-4	ASSFRWEKLF
TRBV4-3	NA	TRBJ1-2	AGSQDRGRGEVWT
TRBV6-5	NA	TRBJ1-2	ASSDGALNYGYT
TRBV30	NA	TRBJ2-5	AWGDSQETQY
TRBV4-3	NA	NA	ASSQDSGGAYEQY
TRBV27	NA	TRBJ2-7	ASSGTALLGGEQY
TRBV4-1	NA	TRBJ2-5	ASSQEARGRGPQETQY
TRBV6-5	NA	TRBJ1-3	ASSYAEVGLGNTIY
TRBV7-8	NA	TRBJ2-7	ASSLEASLKYEQY
TRBV15	once	TRBJ2-7	ATSPRGSSYEQY
TRBV2	NA	TRBJ2-3	ASSPRGLAGQVTDTQY